This note documents a single T cell receptor beta chain sequence. Genomic DNA acted as the template from which TCR beta VDJ combination and CDR3 sequence profiling were carried out. TCRdb reprocessed the reads with MiXCR, giving one entry per CDR3 protein. This sample yields about 180,000 distinct CDR3 sequences, of which roughly half are seen a single time; about 1.7% belongs to the top ten. These data come from a study of CD8+CD57+ T cells in acquired aplastic anemia. Sequencing involved patients with CD8+CD57+ cell expansion previously shown by flow cytometry. The CDR3 is 15 amino acids. Germline assignment: CDR1 SGHAT and CDR2 FQNNGV. V was pared by 6 bases and J by 4 bases, with 12 bases of the junction left unmatched.

V and J are TRBV11-2 and TRBJ2-7; 7 positions match TRBD2. The sequenced sample consisted of sorted CD4+, CD8+, or CD8+CD57+ T cells (not recorded which) from PBMCs. The source of this sequence is a human donor with aplastic anemia. The CDR3 loop is CASSYSTGGTYEQYF. The CDR3 DNA sequence: TGTGCCAGCAGTTACTCAACCGGGGGGACGTACGAGCAGTACTTC.